This T cell receptor (beta chain) was observed in a study of blood T cells in healthy people across ages. Whole-study context: For every two T cells, template switching captured about one barcoded beta molecule. Whole-study findings and limits: Those diversity estimates obtained from one million T cells were thought to be underestimates.

Sample-barcoded 5' priming and a J-beta primer mix drove a second PCR of roughly 6 to 12 cycles. TCRdb used MiXCR to reprocess the 5' RACE reads, holding one entry per CDR3 protein. The repertoire has about 1.5 million distinct CDR3 sequences, 42% of them found once; the top ten carry less than 8%. This clonotype appeared once. Its antigen remains unidentified. Lacking the conserved final phenylalanine or tryptophan, this CDR3 likely reflects a read error. This CDR3 comprises 13 residues. V shed 4 bases and J shed 4 bases, with 9 bases lying between them. The clonotype was recovered from a woman under 30 in good health. This rearrangement joins TRBV12-3 or TRBV12-4 to TRBJ2-3; D not resolved. Sequencing input: blood. The CDR3, as DNA: TGTGCCAGCAGTTATAGGAGAGCAGATACGCAGTATTCC. Translated: CASSYRRADTQYS.